These T cell receptor beta chains were read from a single sample in a study of identical twins. TCRdb reanalysed the 5' RACE reads using MiXCR and keeps one entry per CDR3 protein. The table shows hundreds of thousands of distinct CDR3 sequences, with around 6.6% occurring only once. In addition, the sample was reused for a study of yellow fever vaccine responses in identical twins.

The material sequenced was memory (CD45RO+) T cells sorted from blood. The receptors were gathered from a woman aged 18-29 years in good health. Each CDR3 is given with its conserved first and last residue. The D gene is left open where the match is weak.

j_gene	v_gene	d_gene	CDR3aa
TRBJ2-3	TRBV12-3/TRBV12-4	NA	CASSLSLPSTDTQYF
TRBJ2-3	TRBV5-1	TRBD1	CASYKALTGGNTDTQYF
TRBJ1-2	TRBV12-3/TRBV12-4	NA	CASTFRPGAHGYTF
TRBJ2-1	TRBV4-2	NA	CASSQEGGTAGGAEQFF
TRBJ2-5	TRBV11-3	TRBD1	CASTPSTGPRETQYF
TRBJ1-2	TRBV12-3/TRBV12-4	TRBD1	CASSAGTGGSHGYTF
TRBJ2-2	TRBV5-1	TRBD2	CASSLASGGAAGELFF
TRBJ1-5	TRBV28	NA	CASSPFGQPQHF
TRBJ2-7	TRBV10-2	NA	CASRKLGTTYPYEQYF
TRBJ2-1	TRBV20-1	TRBD2	CSAEPLAGATFRRDEQFF
TRBJ2-3	TRBV16	NA	CASSQKGSTDTQYF
TRBJ2-1	TRBV20-1	NA	CSATDVSSYNEQFF
TRBJ2-3	TRBV6-5	NA	CASSPSGDTQYF
TRBJ2-1	TRBV11-1	TRBD1	CASSFGGIAGGSYNEQFF
TRBJ1-6	TRBV15	NA	CATSSTDSPLHF
TRBJ1-1	TRBV5-8	NA	CASSSGLGGIATEAFF
TRBJ2-3	TRBV20-1	TRBD2	CSARALAGGTDTQYF
TRBJ2-1	TRBV28	NA	CASSLSRFNEQFF